The 29 T cell receptor beta chains below all came from one sample that was sequenced in a study of control samples from healthy donors and cancer patients. The table came from immunoSEQ multiplex PCR; TCRdb's copy has only in-frame clones and leaves some out. The sample records 100,000 to 150,000 clones, approximately 90% being singletons. Sequencing was carried out using blood. The receptors were sampled from a man younger than 35 in good health.

The genes are TRBV6-5 and TRBJ1-2, with D possibly being TRBD1 (6 bases). The V gene's germline CDR1 is MNHEY and CDR2 SVGAGI. The CDR3 totals 14 residues. Between the trimmed V and J ends, which lost 6 bases and 5 bases, there was a span of 16 bases. CDR3 loop: CASRNLRGPYGYTF. The CDR3, as DNA: TGTGCCAGCAGGAACCTCAGGGGCCCATATGGCTACACCTTC.

The chain is built from TRBV11-2 and TRBJ1-5, with D possibly being TRBD1 (6 bases). Germline lookup yields CDR1 SGHAT and CDR2 FQNNGV. This CDR3 region has 14 residues. V was shortened by 4 bases and J by 5 bases, with 12 bases between the two germline ends. Here the CDR3 DNA reads TGTGCCAGCAGCTCAGCAGGGGTGGATCAGCCCCAGCATTTT. As protein: CASSSAGVDQPQHF.

V is TRBV7-2 and J is TRBJ1-1, with D unclear. Germline values: CDR1 SGHTA, CDR2 FQGNSA. The CDR3 is made up of 14 amino acids. V lost 5 bases and J 1 base, leaving 11 bases between the germline ends. The CDR3: CASSPSQQNTEAFF. Written as DNA, the CDR3 is TGTGCCAGCAGCCCATCTCAGCAGAACACTGAAGCTTTCTTT.

In regard to this clone: Different DNA sequences within this sample yield the same CDR3. This chain connects TRBV6-1 to TRBJ2-1; tentatively, D is TRBD1 or TRBD2 (6 bases each). V was trimmed by 1 base and J by 8 bases, leaving 12 bases between them. CDR1 and CDR2 from the germline V gene are MNHNS and SASEGT. This CDR3 has 14 amino acids. CDR3 in amino acids: CASSEGTEGDEQFF. The CDR3 DNA sequence: TGTGCCAGCAGTGAAGGCACGGAGGGGGATGAGCAGTTCTTC.

The V gene is TRBV6-4, the J gene TRBJ1-1; 8 nucleotides match TRBD1. The V gene end was trimmed by 6 bases and the J gene end by 3 bases; junction bases not matched to a gene: 3. The germline CDR1 and CDR2 sequences are MRHNA and SNTAGT. There are 13 residues in the CDR3. As DNA, the CDR3 is TGTGCCAGCAGAGAGGACAGGGACACTGAAGCTTTCTTT. Translated: CASREDRDTEAFF.

This rearrangement joins TRBV3-1 (or the pseudogene TRBV3-2) to TRBJ2-7; D is possibly TRBD2 (5 bases). The germline CDR1 and CDR2 sequences are LGHDT and YNNKEL (reference sequence). This CDR3 has 14 amino acids. Trimming cost V 1 base and J 3 bases, with 10 bases left between them. The CDR3: CASSQGGPRYEQYF. In DNA, the CDR3 is TGTGCCAGCAGCCAAGGAGGGCCCCGCTACGAGCAGTACTTC.

The rearrangement joins TRBV13 to TRBJ1-3; 7 bases are a match to TRBD1. The CDR3 loop spans 16 amino acids. The germline gives CDR1 PRHDT, CDR2 FYEKMQ (reference sequence). Trimming removed 6 bases from V and 0 bases from J; junction bases left unmatched: 8. The CDR3 loop reads CASRTRDSTSGNTIYF. Here the CDR3 DNA reads TGTGCCAGCAGAACAAGGGACAGCACCTCTGGAAACACCATATATTTT.

This clone occurred once. The chain is built from TRBV7-6 and TRBJ1-5; possible D gene TRBD1, 5 bases. Germline assignment: CDR1 SGHVS and CDR2 FNYEAQ. V shed 2 bases and J shed 4 bases, with 15 bases lying between them. The CDR3 spans 16 residues. In nucleotides, the CDR3 is TGTGCCAGCAGCTTAAACTCGGGGCAGGAGAATCAGCCCCAGCATTTT. Amino acid sequence: CASSLNSGQENQPQHF.

The V call is TRBV19, the J call TRBJ1-5; D uncertain. There are 15 residues in the CDR3. The germline V gene has CDR1 LNHDA and CDR2 SQIVND (reference sequence). Trimming took 3 bases from V and 3 from J, leaving 12 bases between them. CDR3 sequence: CASSIISEINQPQHF. CDR3 in DNA: TGTGCCAGTAGTATTATATCAGAAATCAATCAGCCCCAGCATTTT.

The V call is TRBV29-1, the J call TRBJ1-2; no firm D call. V was clipped by 4 bases and J by 0 bases, with 6 bases between them. The CDR3 has 12 amino acids. CDR1 SQVTM and CDR2 ANQGSEA come from the germline V gene. Here the CDR3 reads CSVVATNYGYTF. The DNA for the CDR3 is TGCAGCGTTGTGGCAACTAACTATGGCTACACCTTC.

This clone was seen once. The chain recombines TRBV15 with TRBJ2-5; weak D call: TRBD2 (6 bases). Germline V gives CDR1 LNHNV, CDR2 YYDKDF (reference sequence). V was clipped by 4 bases and J by 4 bases, with 13 bases between them. This CDR3 spans 14 amino acids. CDR3 DNA: TGTGCCACCAGCACGAGCGAGGGAGGAGAGACCCAGTACTTC. Translated: CATSTSEGGETQYF.

The chain employs TRBV5-5 and TRBJ1-1; no definite D call. Germline assignment: CDR1 SGHKS and CDR2 YYEKEE (reference sequence). The CDR3 is 13 amino acids. V lost 4 bases and J lost 2, with 9 bases in between. CDR3 sequence (DNA): TGTGCCAGCAGCCTCTACAGTAACACTGAAGCTTTCTTT. Its translation: CASSLYSNTEAFF.

The chain joins TRBV7-5 to TRBJ2-2; the D call TRBD1 from the table was never checked on the DNA. TRBV7-5 is labeled a pseudogene. CDR3 size: 15 residues. The CDR3 region is CARREYRGNTGELFF. The DNA for the CDR3 is TGTGCCAGAAGAGAATACAGGGGGAACACCGGGGAGCTGTTTTTT.

The rearrangement joins TRBV5-8 to TRBJ2-3, with D perhaps matching TRBD2 (7 bases). V lost 4 bases to trimming and J lost 1 base, with 13 bases between them. CDR3 size: 15 residues. CDR1 and CDR2 (germline): SGHTS, YDEGEE. CDR3 DNA: TGTGCCAGCAGCCAGGCGGGGGCTGGCACAGATACGCAGTATTTT. Its protein is CASSQAGAGTDTQYF.

The rearrangement links TRBV11-3 to TRBJ1-1; unclear D gene. Germline lookup yields CDR1 SGHNT and CDR2 YENEEA. V dropped 3 bases and J dropped 5 bases, with 19 bases sitting between them. The CDR3 totals 16 residues. CDR3 amino acids: CASSLRAGKVGTEAFF. The CDR3 DNA is TGTGCCAGCAGCTTGCGGGCTGGGAAGGTCGGGACTGAAGCTTTCTTT.

J is TRBJ2-7 and V is TRBV29-1; possibly TRBD1 for D (6 bases). There are 14 residues in the CDR3. The germline CDR1 and CDR2 sequences are SQVTM and ANQGSEA. The V gene lost 4 bases and the J gene lost 5 bases, with 18 bases spanning the gap. Written as DNA, the CDR3 is TGCAGCGTTGTCCACAGGGCAGGCGGTAACGAGCAGTACTTC. It encodes CSVVHRAGGNEQYF.

The chain uses TRBV2 and TRBJ1-5, with D unclear. Deletions cut 6 bases from V and 0 bases from J, with 12 bases between. This CDR3 region has 15 residues. Germline-derived CDR1 and CDR2 are SNHLY and FYNNEI. For the CDR3, the DNA is TGTGCCAGCAGGGACCAAGAAAATAGCAATCAGCCCCAGCATTTT. It specifies CASRDQENSNQPQHF.

This chain uses TRBV15 with TRBJ1-4, with a tentative D call TRBD1 (5 bases). Germline V CDR1 and CDR2: LNHNV, YYDKDF (reference sequence). Trimming left V 6 bases short and J 8 bases short, with 13 bases between. This CDR3 has 13 amino acids. The CDR3 coding sequence is TGTGCCACCAGGGGTCCGGGACCGGAAAAACTGTTTTTT. It encodes CATRGPGPEKLFF.

This clone was detected once. The chain couples TRBV7-3 to TRBJ2-1; D possibly corresponds to TRBD1 (6 bases). The germline CDR1 and CDR2 sequences are SGHTA and FQGTGA. The ends were cut back, 2 bases at V and 10 bases at J, with 12 bases in the middle. The CDR3 extends over 13 amino acids. The CDR3 DNA sequence: TGTGCCAGCAGCTTATTCCCAGGGGCAGAGCAGTTCTTC. It encodes CASSLFPGAEQFF.

The chain recombines TRBV5-6 with TRBJ2-3, with 7 nucleotides matching TRBD2. Losses at the gene ends were 4 bases for V and 0 bases for J; bases not matched to a gene: 8. The germline V gene has CDR1 SGHDT and CDR2 YYEEEE. CDR3 length equals 16 residues. CDR3 protein: CASSALSSGSTDTQYF. CDR3 nucleotides: TGTGCCAGCAGCGCCCTCTCTAGCGGTAGCACAGATACGCAGTATTTT.

V gene TRBV29-1 combines with J gene TRBJ2-2; 7 nucleotides agree with TRBD1. V shed 7 bases and J 0 bases; nucleotides not matched to a gene: 5. Germline V gives CDR1 SQVTM, CDR2 ANQGSEA. This CDR3 has 14 amino acids. CDR3 loop: CSAGTETNTGELFF. CDR3 DNA sequence: TGCAGCGCCGGGACAGAAACGAACACCGGGGAGCTGTTTTTT.

This sequence joins TRBV11-2 and TRBJ2-5, with a tentative D call TRBD1 (7 bases). Trimming took 5 bases from V and 4 from J, leaving 29 bases between them. This CDR3 is 19 amino acids long. Germline V lookup: CDR1 SGHAT, CDR2 FQNNGV. The DNA for the CDR3 is TGTGCCAGCAGCCGATTATGGTGGAGGGGGCCTCCTCATGTAGAGACCCAGTACTTC. It translates to CASSRLWWRGPPHVETQYF.

Here the CDR3 DNA reads TGTGCCAGCAGGAGCCTACCAGGTGGGTCCTACGAGCAGTACTTC. Its protein is CASRSLPGGSYEQYF. V is TRBV6-5 and J is TRBJ2-7; unclear D gene. CDR1 and CDR2 from the germline V gene are MNHEY and SVGAGI. The CDR3 is 15 residues long. Trimming left V 6 bases short and J 1 base short, with 16 bases between.

J is TRBJ1-2 and V is TRBV7-9, with D possibly being TRBD1 (5 bases). Trimming cost V 1 base and J 6 bases, with 15 bases left between them. This CDR3 has 15 residues. Germline V gene sequence: CDR1 SEHNR, CDR2 FQNEAQ (reference sequence). CDR3 nucleotides: TGTGCCAGCAGCTTAGGTGGTAGCCAGGGCGATGGCTACACCTTC. Protein sequence: CASSLGGSQGDGYTF.

The chain carries TRBV5-1 and TRBJ1-5; no clear D gene. The CDR3 is 15 amino acids. V shed 4 bases and J shed 0 bases, with 11 bases lying between them. Germline CDR1 reads SGHRS; CDR2 reads YFSETQ. The CDR3 DNA is TGCGCCAGCAGCCTGGAGGGAATTAGCAATCAGCCCCAGCATTTT. It is translated as CASSLEGISNQPQHF.

The chain recombines TRBV18 with TRBJ2-7; D is ambiguous. Germline-derived CDR1 and CDR2 are KGHSH and LQKENI. This CDR3 region has 16 residues. The V end lost 3 bases, the J end lost 2 bases, and 17 bases lay between the germline ends. The CDR3 DNA is TGTGCCAGCTCACCCTTAGGTAGGGATTCGACCTACGAGCAGTACTTC. Translating gives CASSPLGRDSTYEQYF.

The chain carries TRBV30 and TRBJ2-7, with D perhaps TRBD1 (6 bases). The CDR3 contains 12 residues. In germline, CDR1 is GTSNPN, CDR2 SVGIG (reference sequence). V was pared by 4 bases and J by 2 bases, with 9 bases between. CDR3 region: CAWNRDPYEQYF. Written as DNA, the CDR3 is TGTGCCTGGAACAGGGACCCCTACGAGCAGTACTTC.

The CDR3 DNA follows: TGTGCCAGCTCACCCGGACAGGCTATATCCTACGAGCAGTACTTC. Its translation: CASSPGQAISYEQYF. The chain has TRBV18 and TRBJ2-7; 7 nucleotides line up with TRBD1. CDR3 length: 15 amino acids. V was pared by 3 bases and J by 1 base, with 6 bases of the junction left unmatched. The germline gives CDR1 KGHSH, CDR2 LQKENI. Supplemented by reference TRBV18 and TRBJ2-7, the full variable domain reads NAGVMQNPRHLVRRRGQEARLRCSPMKGHSHVYWYRQLPEEGLKFMVYLQKENIIDESGMPKERFSAEFPKEGPSILRIQQVVRGDSAAYFCASSPGQAISYEQYFGPGTRLTVT.

The chain has TRBV4-1 and TRBJ1-1; no clear D. The CDR3 is 14 amino acids. Germline lookup yields CDR1 MGHRA and CDR2 YSYEKL. Trimming pared 4 bases from V and 0 bases from J, leaving 9 bases between. The chain's CDR3 is CASSRGLLNTEAFF. The CDR3 DNA is TGCGCCAGCAGCCGAGGGCTTCTGAACACTGAAGCTTTCTTT.